Each of the 14 T cell receptor beta chains below was sequenced from the same sample in a study of T-cell memory formation after mild COVID-19. From the 5' RACE reads, TCRdb called clonotypes with MiXCR, one entry per CDR3 protein. Of more than 350,000 distinct CDR3 sequences listed, over 20% were seen once; the top ten hold around an eighth. Source material: PBMCs or a T cell subset sorted from them (not recorded which). These receptors were taken from an adult woman who had mild COVID-19 (a few samples of this study predate the infection). Cell type and time point are not known.

J is TRBJ1-2 and V is TRBV20-1, with a weak D call TRBD1 (5 bases). Trimming removed 6 bases at V and 4 bases at J, with 9 bases between. CDR1 is DFQATT, CDR2 SNEGSKA, per germline (reference sequence). There are 11 residues in the CDR3. CDR3 DNA: TGCAGTGCCGGGGGGTTCTATGGCTACACCTTC. This gives the protein CSAGGFYGYTF.

This clonotype was detected only a few times. This chain joins TRBV2 and TRBJ2-7; 11 bases map to TRBD1. The CDR3 extends over 15 amino acids. Germline V gene sequence: CDR1 SNHLY, CDR2 FYNNEI. The V segment lost 6 bases and the J segment 2 bases; nucleotides outside the gene matches: 6. DNA of the CDR3: TGTGCCAGCAGCGCCGGGACAGGGGGAACCTACGAGCAGTACTTC. Its protein is CASSAGTGGTYEQYF.

This clonotype was detected only a few times. The chain couples TRBV6-6 to TRBJ2-1; 11 positions agree with TRBD2. Germline CDR1 reads MNHNY; CDR2 reads SVGAGI (reference sequence). CDR3 length: 15 residues. Losses at the gene ends were 8 bases for V and 6 bases for J; bases not matched to a gene: 9. CDR3 DNA: TGTGCCAGCTGTCTAGCGGGGGGCCTTGGCAATGAGCAGTTCTTC. Its protein is CASCLAGGLGNEQFF.

The chain is built from TRBV20-1 and TRBJ2-1, with D unresolved. The CDR3 covers 14 residues. Trimming removed 1 base from V and 3 bases from J, with 10 bases in between. Germline CDR1 is DFQATT and CDR2 is SNEGSKA (reference sequence). CDR3 bases: TGCAGTGCTAGAGTGGGCCGTGGCTACAATGAGCAGTTCTTC. This translates into CSARVGRGYNEQFF.

This clonotype was seen only a few times. The chain joins TRBV20-1 to TRBJ1-4, with D possibly being TRBD1 (5 bases). The germline V gene has CDR1 DFQATT and CDR2 SNEGSKA (reference sequence). The CDR3 is made up of 14 amino acids. Trimming removed 0 bases from V and 10 bases from J, with 15 bases in between. CDR3 protein: CSARESRAVGKLFF. CDR3 nucleotide sequence: TGCAGTGCTAGAGAAAGCAGGGCGGTCGGAAAACTGTTTTTT.

The chain couples TRBV7-9 to TRBJ1-6; 7 nucleotides line up with TRBD1. CDR1 is SEHNR, CDR2 FQNEAQ, per germline (reference sequence). With V trimmed by 2 bases and J by 9 bases, 7 bases remained unmatched. This CDR3 comprises 15 residues. The CDR3 sequence is CASSLLDRAVSPLHF. The DNA of the CDR3 is TGTGCCAGCAGCTTACTTGACAGGGCAGTTTCACCCCTCCACTTT.

This clonotype was detected only a few times. The chain joins TRBV18 to TRBJ2-5, with 11 bases fitting TRBD1. Trimming at V came to 1 base and at J to 5 bases, leaving 6 bases not matched to a gene. The CDR3 contains 16 residues. CDR1 and CDR2 (germline): KGHSH, LQKENI. DNA for the CDR3: TGTGCCAGCTCACCACGGACAGGGGGCAAGCGCGAGACCCAGTACTTC. Protein product: CASSPRTGGKRETQYF. The whole variable domain, remainder taken from reference TRBV18 and TRBJ2-5, is NAGVMQNPRHLVRRRGQEARLRCSPMKGHSHVYWYRQLPEEGLKFMVYLQKENIIDESGMPKERFSAEFPKEGPSILRIQQVVRGDSAAYFCASSPRTGGKRETQYFGPGTRLLVL.

V usage is TRBV6-6 and J usage is TRBJ1-6, with D unresolved. Trimming stripped 0 bases from V and 0 bases from J, with 9 bases between. Germline loops: CDR1 MNHNY, CDR2 SVGAGI (reference sequence). This CDR3 has 17 amino acids. Here the CDR3 DNA reads TGTGCCAGCAGTTACTCAGGACGAATCTCCTATAATTCACCCCTCCACTTT. This encodes CASSYSGRISYNSPLHF.

This chain links TRBV20-1 with TRBJ2-2; 7 bases fit TRBD2. Germline CDR1 and CDR2: DFQATT and SNEGSKA (reference sequence). Trimming at V came to 5 bases and at J to 3 bases, leaving 15 bases not matched to a gene. CDR3 size: 17 residues. The CDR3 loop reads CSAPLRSGVGDTGELFF. The DNA of the CDR3 is TGCAGTGCTCCCTTGAGGAGCGGGGTAGGGGACACCGGGGAGCTGTTTTTT.

This clonotype was detected only a few times. This may be a read error: a much more frequent sequence differs by one nucleotide. The rearrangement uses TRBV20-1 and TRBJ1-3; D not certain. CDR1 and CDR2 (germline): DFQATT, SNEGSKA (reference sequence). The CDR3 sequence is 14 residues long. In DNA, the CDR3 is TGCAGTGCTAGAATGGGTTACTCTGGAAACACCACATATTTT. Amino acids: CSARMGYSGNTTYF.

This chain links TRBV20-1 with TRBJ2-7, with 13 positions matching TRBD2. Germline V CDR1 and CDR2: DFQATT, SNEGSKA (reference sequence). Losses at the gene ends were 0 bases for V and 7 bases for J; bases not matched to a gene: 9. The CDR3 is 16 amino acids. The DNA of the CDR3 is TGCAGTGCTAGAGAGAGCCCGGGACTAGCGGGGTTTGAGCAGTACTTC. Protein sequence: CSARESPGLAGFEQYF.

The gene calls are TRBV5-1 and TRBJ2-2; tentative D call: TRBD1 (6 bases). The CDR3 has 16 residues. Germline CDR1 SGHRS, CDR2 YFSETQ. V shed 2 bases and J shed 4 bases, with 15 bases lying between them. This chain's CDR3 is CASSFLGTRSTGELFF. The CDR3 nucleotides read TGCGCCAGCAGCTTCCTCGGGACAAGGAGCACCGGGGAGCTGTTTTTT.

With regard to this clonotype: At one boundary the junction diverges from the germline segment, which might be a read error. The gene calls are TRBV7-7 and TRBJ2-1; 7 bases match TRBD2. The CDR3 has 15 amino acids. Germline V lookup: CDR1 SSHAT, CDR2 FNYEAQ (reference sequence). The chain's CDR3 is CASSLTSTEGNEQFF. The CDR3 nucleotides read TGTGCTAGCAGCTTGACTAGCACGGAGGGCAATGAGCAGTTCTTC.

This clonotype has a handful of counts. The V call is TRBV3-1, the J call TRBJ2-1; TRBD2 aligns across 10 bases. There are 16 residues in the CDR3. From germline, CDR1 is LGHDT and CDR2 YNNKEL (reference sequence). V shed 1 base, J shed 5 bases, and the junction held 5 bases outside the gene matches. The CDR3 region is CASSQASGGANNEQFF. The CDR3 DNA reads as TGTGCCAGCAGCCAAGCTAGCGGGGGCGCTAACAATGAGCAGTTCTTC.